A selection of T cell receptor beta chains follows, all from one sample in a study of blood T cell repertoires in COVID-19. Generated by immunoSEQ multiplex PCR, the TCRdb table keeps only in-frame clones and is missing some. The data show a few hundred thousand clones, with about 90% seen just once and 1.5% to 2% held by the top ten. The sequenced sample consisted of peripheral blood. The receptors here all came from a man aged 40-49 years with active or convalescent COVID-19. Both conserved end residues are part of each CDR3. D genes are given only for firm matches. Only part of the rows carry a size: once, few, many, or a class if the clone is expanded.

>18|NA|TRBJ1-2|TRBV21-1|NA
TGTGCCAGCAGCGGTTCCCCCTCCTGGGTGGAGGGGCTAGCGGGCTACACCTTC
CASSGSPSWVEGLAGYTF
>15|NA|TRBJ1-6|TRBV6-5|once
TGTGCCAGCGGCCAGACCCACGGAGGGAATTCACCCCTCCACTTT
CASGQTHGGNSPLHF
>16|TRBD1|TRBJ2-1|TRBV4-1|NA
TGCGCCAGCAGCCTCGGACAGGGAAGGCCCTACAATGAGCAGTTCTTC
CASSLGQGRPYNEQFF
>13|NA|TRBJ1-2|TRBV6-2/TRBV6-3|NA
TGTGCCAGCAGTTACGGAGGGGCTCGTGGCTACACCTTC
CASSYGGARGYTF
>16|TRBD1|TRBJ2-2|TRBV9|NA
TGTGCCAGCAGCGTAGAAACAGGGGGAACGGCCGGGGAGCTGTTTTTT
CASSVETGGTAGELFF
>13|NA|TRBJ1-2|TRBV18|NA
TGTGCCAGCTCCCCGGGGTCTAACTATGGCTACACCTTC
CASSPGSNYGYTF
>14|NA|TRBJ2-5|TRBV7-8|NA
TGTGCCAGCAGCTTAGGCGGTCTTTCCGAGACCCAGTACTTC
CASSLGGLSETQYF
>16|NA|TRBJ1-3|TRBV7-8|NA
TGTGCCAGCAGCTCAGACGGGGTCTACTCTGGAAACACCATATATTTT
CASSSDGVYSGNTIYF
>16|TRBD1|TRBJ2-7|TRBV7-8|NA
TGTGCCAGCAGCCAGATTACAGGGGGCATGTCCTACGAGCAGTACTTC
CASSQITGGMSYEQYF
>12|NA|TRBJ1-5|TRBV28|NA
TGTGCCAGCATAACCCAGAATCAGCCCCAGCATTTT
CASITQNQPQHF
>12|NA|TRBJ2-3|TRBV27|NA
TGTGCCAGCAGTTTCGGGGCAGATACGCAGTATTTT
CASSFGADTQYF
>14|NA|TRBJ1-1|TRBV19|NA
TGTGCCAGTAGTATCGACAGCGTGAACACTGAAGCTTTCTTT
CASSIDSVNTEAFF
>11|NA|TRBJ1-1|TRBV7-9|once
TGTGCCAGCAGCTTACTCGGGAAAGCTTTCTTT
CASSLLGKAFF
>16|TRBD1|TRBJ1-1|TRBV9|NA
TGTGCCAGCAGTGGCTCGTTGACAGGGTTGGACACTGAAGCTTTCTTT
CASSGSLTGLDTEAFF
>15|NA|TRBJ1-5|TRBV9|NA
TGTGCCAGCAGCGTAAGTACACACATGAATCAGCCCCAGCATTTT
CASSVSTHMNQPQHF
>13|NA|TRBJ1-2|TRBV28|few
TGTGCCAGCAGTTTGGGGGGGAGGGTTGGCTACACCTTC
CASSLGGRVGYTF
>14|NA|TRBJ1-1|TRBV11-2|NA
TGTGCCAGCAGCTTAGTTAACAGGCAGACTGAAGCTTTCTTT
CASSLVNRQTEAFF
>18|NA|TRBJ2-4|TRBV11-2|NA
TGTGCCAGCAGCTTACACCCCTACAGGGCGCGCCCAGGAAACATTCAGTACTTC
CASSLHPYRARPGNIQYF
>15|NA|TRBJ1-5|TRBV5-1|NA
TGCGCCAGCAGCTTGGGTCAGGGGAGCAATCAGCCCCAGCATTTT
CASSLGQGSNQPQHF
>15|TRBD1|TRBJ1-1|TRBV19|NA
TGTGCCAGTAGTATAGCCTCAGGGGGCAACACTGAAGCTTTCTTT
CASSIASGGNTEAFF
>15|NA|TRBJ1-5|TRBV28|NA
TGTGCCAGCAGTTTAGGGGGCCCCGCTAATCAGCCCCAGCATTTT
CASSLGGPANQPQHF
>14|NA|TRBJ2-7|TRBV2|once
TGTGCCGGCCAGGGTGTCCGGGGGTGGATCGAGCAGTACTTC
CAGQGVRGWIEQYF
>14|TRBD2|TRBJ2-7|TRBV5-4|NA
TGTGCCAGCAGCCCGACTAGCAGTCGCTACGAGCAGTACTTC
CASSPTSSRYEQYF
>17|NA|TRBJ2-2|TRBV7-8|NA
TGTGCCAGCAGCTTGGTAGCGTTGGAGGGCCTTGGCGGGGAGCTGTTTTTT
CASSLVALEGLGGELFF
>16|TRBD1|TRBJ1-6|TRBV28|NA
TGTGCCAGCAGTTTATCAGGGGGCAGGAGAGATTCACCCCTCCACTTT
CASSLSGGRRDSPLHF
>14|NA|TRBJ1-4|TRBV29-1|NA
TGCAGCGTTGAAGGTCAGCGCAACGGGGGAAAACTGTTTTTT
CSVEGQRNGGKLFF
>12|TRBD1|TRBJ1-1|TRBV25-1|NA
TGTGCCAGCGACAGGGCGGGGACTGAAGCTTTCTTT
CASDRAGTEAFF
>13|NA|TRBJ1-2|TRBV28|NA
TGTGCCAGCAGCTCGGACACTGCCTATGGCTACACCTTC
CASSSDTAYGYTF
>15|TRBD1|TRBJ1-5|TRBV6-6|NA
TGTGCCAGCAGTAACCCACAGGGGAGATATCAGCCCCAGCATTTT
CASSNPQGRYQPQHF
>13|NA|TRBJ2-7|TRBV12-3/TRBV12-4|NA
TGTGCCAGCAGTTTACAGGTCCGCTACGAGCAGTACTTC
CASSLQVRYEQYF
>11|NA|TRBJ2-4|TRBV29-1|NA
TGCAGCGTCGACGGACAGATGGGAAGATACTTC
CSVDGQMGRYF
>15|NA|TRBJ2-1|TRBV3-1/TRBV3-2|NA
TGTGCCAGCAGCTCTCACGCGCGCTCCTACAATGAGCAGTTCTTC
CASSSHARSYNEQFF
>13|TRBD1|TRBJ1-4|TRBV2|NA
TGTGCCAGTCGAGACAGGGGTAAAGAAAAACTGTTTTTT
CASRDRGKEKLFF
>15|NA|TRBJ2-2|TRBV5-1|once
TGCGCCAGCAGCTTTGGTCTAGTGAACACCGGGGAGCTGTTTTTT
CASSFGLVNTGELFF
>13|NA|TRBJ1-1|TRBV6-5|NA
TGTGCCATCACCCCCGAATTGGCCACTGAAGCTTTCTTT
CAITPELATEAFF
>13|TRBD1|TRBJ2-7|TRBV9|NA
TGTGCCAGCAGCGGGGGACAGCTTTACGAGCAGTACTTC
CASSGGQLYEQYF
>13|TRBD2|TRBJ2-7|TRBV6-5|NA
TGTGCCAGCAGTTACTCGGGGAGGGGCGAGCAGTACTTC
CASSYSGRGEQYF
>17|NA|TRBJ2-3|TRBV6-4|NA
TGTGCCAGCAGTGCCTCATCTTTTGAGGGGGGGTTGGATACGCAGTATTTT
CASSASSFEGGLDTQYF
>14|NA|TRBJ2-3|TRBV5-6|NA
TGTGCCAGCAGCTTGTACAGCCTCCCAGATACGCAGTATTTT
CASSLYSLPDTQYF
>14|NA|TRBJ1-6|TRBV18|NA
TGTGCCAGCTCCCTTCGGACAGAGAATTCACCCCTCCACTTT
CASSLRTENSPLHF
>14|NA|TRBJ1-1|TRBV6-6|NA
TGTGCCAGCAGTTACTCGATGAGAGGCACTGAAGCTTTCTTT
CASSYSMRGTEAFF
>16|TRBD2|TRBJ2-5|TRBV19|NA
TGTGCCAGTAGTCGCGGGGCCCTCGGGGGAGGGGAGACCCAGTACTTC
CASSRGALGGGETQYF
>13|NA|TRBJ1-2|TRBV7-3|once
TGTGCCAGCAGCTTTAACCAGTACTATGGCTACACCTTC
CASSFNQYYGYTF
>14|NA|TRBJ2-1|TRBV27|NA
TGTGCCACCCGAGCGGCGAGCTCCTACAATGAGCAGTTCTTC
CATRAASSYNEQFF
>17|TRBD1|TRBJ1-6|TRBV28|few
TGTGCCAGCAGTTTATATGCAGGACAGGGACCAAATTCACCCCTCCACTTT
CASSLYAGQGPNSPLHF
>15|NA|TRBJ1-4|TRBV28|NA
TGTGCCAGCAGTCGCCCCCAGGGTAACGGGGAAAAACTGTTTTTT
CASSRPQGNGEKLFF
>15|NA|TRBJ1-1|TRBV9|NA
TGTGCCAGCAGCGCCGGAGGTCCGTCGGGGACTGAAGCTTTCTTT
CASSAGGPSGTEAFF
>14|NA|TRBJ1-1|TRBV28|NA
TGTGCCAGCACTCCCGGGGGGGGGAGCACTGAAGCTTTCTTT
CASTPGGGSTEAFF
>12|NA|TRBJ1-2|TRBV7-9|NA
TGTGCCAGCAGCTCACAGGGTAATGGCTACACCTTC
CASSSQGNGYTF
>14|NA|TRBJ1-1|TRBV5-6|NA
TGTGCCAGCAGCGTACGGAGTCTCTACACTGAAGCTTTCTTT
CASSVRSLYTEAFF
>15|NA|TRBJ1-1|TRBV2|NA
TGTGCCAGCGTCTTGCGGGGCCCTTTGGGCACTGAAGCTTTCTTT
CASVLRGPLGTEAFF
>13|NA|TRBJ1-5|TRBV12-3/TRBV12-4|once
TGTGCCAGCAGTTTCAGTAGCAATCAGCCCCAGCATTTT
CASSFSSNQPQHF